This entry concerns a single TCR beta chain. Its antigen is still unknown. The V and J ends lost 0 bases and 4 bases, in that order; junction bases with no gene match: 13. The CDR3 covers 17 residues. Germline assignment: CDR1 SGHRS and CDR2 YFSETQ. The sample is drawn from a study of shared clonotypes between healthy human individuals. As for the study in general: The study drew on two women and a few men aged 18 to 49 as donors.

As processed by the authors: In the immunoSEQ data, sequences were junction-only and lacked quality scores, so filtering differed. TCRdb's table, derived via immunoSEQ multiplex PCR, lists solely in-frame clones and lacks some. That table supplies the V and J calls and clone size; D and trimming were determined from the DNA. Among roughly 680,000 clones listed, around 70% were seen once. General study results and limits: Clonotypes shared by all four sorted-subset donors had higher generation probabilities than non-shared clonotypes. Naive CD4 clonotypes overlapped across a handful of donors at approximately 5%.

The source material was memory CD4+ T cells sorted from blood. As to subset: CD45RA-negative fraction. The chain combines TRBV5-1 with TRBJ2-7; 7 nucleotides line up with TRBD2. The source is a woman in her twenties or thirties in good health. The CDR3 region has the DNA TGCGCCAGCAGCTTGGCCGCTTCGGCGCAGGGACTATACGAGCAGTACTTC. Its protein is CASSLAASAQGLYEQYF.